The present T cell receptor beta chain was sequenced within a study of T cell changes during pregnancy in multiple sclerosis. V shed 4 bases and J shed 0 bases, with 10 bases lying between them. The CDR3 length is 14 residues. CDR1 is PRHDT and CDR2 is FYEKMQ in the germline V gene (reference sequence). Libraries were prepared by immunoSEQ multiplex PCR; TCRdb keeps only in-frame clonotypes and omits some of them. The table includes some 30,000 clones, 80% to 90% detected once. The sample in question was CD8+ T cells from peripheral blood mononuclear cells, obtained in the third trimester of pregnancy. This chain uses TRBV13 with TRBJ2-7; D gene unclear. This sequence was found in a female donor with multiple sclerosis, enrolled in a pregnancy study. The CDR3 spells CASSSTSYSYEQYF. The CDR3 coding sequence is TGTGCCAGCAGCTCGACTTCCTACTCCTACGAGCAGTACTTC.